This T cell receptor (beta chain) came from a study of circulating CD8 cells and anti-PD-1 response in melanoma. At the level of the study: Patients received intravenous nivolumab, 3 mg/kg, every 2 weeks. Responders had complete or partial responses; non-responders had stable or progressive disease.

Four subsets defined by PD-1 and/or TIGIT were sorted from live CD3+CD8+TCRalphabeta+ cells. Study outcomes and limitations: Diversity ranked highest in DNEG and lowest in TIGIT subsets. Previously treated and treatment-naive patients were pooled together.

V gave up 8 bases and J gave up 2 bases, with 10 bases separating them. Germline CDR1 LNHDA, CDR2 SQIVND (reference sequence). The CDR3 extends over 13 amino acids. This clonotype came up a few times. Its antigen remains unknown. Using 15 ng of total RNA, TCR libraries were made with the QIAseq Immune Repertoire TCR panel. Via MiXCR, TCRdb re-called the reads, giving one row per CDR3 protein. The sample has nearly 900 distinct CDR3 sequences; 7.5% to 10% are singletons. This clonotype was obtained from a human donor with melanoma. The rearrangement joins TRBV19 to TRBJ2-1; D is possibly TRBD2 (6 bases). The input for sequencing was CD8+ T cells from PBMCs, taken at baseline or after one month of anti-PD-1 therapy (not recorded which). The CDR3 spells CASRDSAYNEQFF. In nucleotides, the CDR3 is TGTGCCAGTCGGGACTCGGCCTACAATGAGCAGTTCTTC.